This T cell receptor beta chain was recorded in a study of cytomegalovirus exposure and HLA in healthy donors. About the research overall: From approximately 170 million T cells, an earlier analysis saw under 140 million unique TCR beta sequences.

A multiplex PCR was run with 60 Vbeta primers and 13 Jbeta primers. Source study methods: Around 76 million unique TCR beta chains, 10 million to 14 million shared, were counted in a later analysis. Generated by immunoSEQ multiplex PCR, the TCRdb table keeps only in-frame clones and is missing some. Clone size and V and J calls were adopted from that table, with D and trimming inferred from the DNA. Of 90,000 to 140,000 clones listed, more than 60% were seen once; the top ten hold about 9.1%. Worth noting for this clone: As yet, its antigen is unknown.

CDR3 size: 16 residues. V was clipped by 6 bases and J by 7 bases, with 22 bases between them. Germline V gene lookup returns CDR1 SGHRS and CDR2 YFSETQ. General study results and limits: Immune exposure data for these donors was limited to CMV serostatus. Sequencing depth across donors, presence/absence analyses assumed, was roughly uniform.

The specimen was PBMCs. The chain recombines TRBV5-1 with TRBJ1-4, with D maybe TRBD1 (6 bases). The clonotype comes from a woman in her 40s in good health and CMV-seropositive. The CDR3 region is CASTWGGARSVEKLFF. The CDR3 DNA sequence: TGCGCCAGCACCTGGGGGGGGGCGAGGTCCGTTGAAAAACTGTTTTTT.